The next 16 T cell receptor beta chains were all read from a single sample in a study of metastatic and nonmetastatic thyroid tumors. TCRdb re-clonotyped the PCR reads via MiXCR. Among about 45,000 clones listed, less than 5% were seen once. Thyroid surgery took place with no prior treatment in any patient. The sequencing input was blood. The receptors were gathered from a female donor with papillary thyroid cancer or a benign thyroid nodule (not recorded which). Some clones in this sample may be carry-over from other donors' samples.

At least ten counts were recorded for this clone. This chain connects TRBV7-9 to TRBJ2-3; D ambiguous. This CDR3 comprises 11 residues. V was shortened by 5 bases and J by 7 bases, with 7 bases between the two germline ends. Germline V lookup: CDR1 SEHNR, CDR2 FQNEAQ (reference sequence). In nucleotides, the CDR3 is TGTGCCAGCAGCACCCATTATACGCAGTATTTT. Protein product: CASSTHYTQYF.

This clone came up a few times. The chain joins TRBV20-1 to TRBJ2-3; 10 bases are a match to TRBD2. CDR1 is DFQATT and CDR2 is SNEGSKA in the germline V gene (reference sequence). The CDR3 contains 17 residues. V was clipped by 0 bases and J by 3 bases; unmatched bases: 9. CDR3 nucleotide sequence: TGCAGTGCTAGAGATCTGCGAAGCGGGAGGGTTACAGATACGCAGTATTTT. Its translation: CSARDLRSGRVTDTQYF.

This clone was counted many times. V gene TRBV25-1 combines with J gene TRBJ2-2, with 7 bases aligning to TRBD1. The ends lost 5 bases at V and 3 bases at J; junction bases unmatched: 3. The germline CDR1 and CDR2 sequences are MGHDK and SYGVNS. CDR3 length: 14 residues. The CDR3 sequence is CASSTGTDTGELFF. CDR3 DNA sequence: TGTGCCAGCAGTACAGGGACAGACACCGGGGAGCTGTTTTTT.

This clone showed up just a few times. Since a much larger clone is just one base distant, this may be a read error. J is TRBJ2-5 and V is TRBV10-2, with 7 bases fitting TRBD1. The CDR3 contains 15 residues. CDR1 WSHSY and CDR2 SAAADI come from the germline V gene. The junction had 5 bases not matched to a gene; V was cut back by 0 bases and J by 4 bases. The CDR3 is CASSESDRAGETQYF. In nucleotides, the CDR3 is TGCGCCAGCAGTGAGTCAGACAGGGCGGGAGAGACCCAGTACTTC.

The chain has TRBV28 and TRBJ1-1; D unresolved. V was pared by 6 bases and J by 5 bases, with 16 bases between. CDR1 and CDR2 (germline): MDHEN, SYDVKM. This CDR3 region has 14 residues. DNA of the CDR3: TGTGCCAGCAGCCGATCGGGGTCCCGAACTGAAGCTTTCTTT. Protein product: CASSRSGSRTEAFF.

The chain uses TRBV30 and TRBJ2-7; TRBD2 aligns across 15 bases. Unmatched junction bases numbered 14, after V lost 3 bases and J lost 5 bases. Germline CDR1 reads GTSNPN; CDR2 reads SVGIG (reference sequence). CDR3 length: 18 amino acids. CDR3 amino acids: CAWSRGLAGGPGVDEQYF. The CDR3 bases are TGTGCCTGGAGCCGTGGACTAGCGGGAGGGCCTGGTGTGGACGAGCAGTACTTC.

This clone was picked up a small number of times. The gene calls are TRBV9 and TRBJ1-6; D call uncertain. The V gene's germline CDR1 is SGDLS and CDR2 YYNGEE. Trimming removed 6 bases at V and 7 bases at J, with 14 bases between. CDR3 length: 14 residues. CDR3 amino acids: CASNSDFGNSPLHF. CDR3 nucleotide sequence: TGTGCCAGCAACTCAGACTTTGGGAATTCACCCCTCCACTTT.

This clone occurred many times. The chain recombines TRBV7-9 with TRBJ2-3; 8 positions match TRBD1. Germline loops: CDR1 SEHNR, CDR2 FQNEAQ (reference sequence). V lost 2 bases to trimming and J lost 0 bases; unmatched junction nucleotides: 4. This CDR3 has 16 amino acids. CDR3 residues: CASSLRTGPSTDTQYF. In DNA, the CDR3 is TGTGCCAGCAGCTTACGGACAGGGCCTAGCACAGATACGCAGTATTTT.

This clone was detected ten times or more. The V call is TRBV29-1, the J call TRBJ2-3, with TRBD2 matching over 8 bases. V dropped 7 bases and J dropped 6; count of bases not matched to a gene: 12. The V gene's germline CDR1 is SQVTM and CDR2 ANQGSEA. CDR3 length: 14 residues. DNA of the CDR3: TGCAGCGCCATTGGGGGGACTAGGGTGGATACGCAGTATTTT. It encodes CSAIGGTRVDTQYF.

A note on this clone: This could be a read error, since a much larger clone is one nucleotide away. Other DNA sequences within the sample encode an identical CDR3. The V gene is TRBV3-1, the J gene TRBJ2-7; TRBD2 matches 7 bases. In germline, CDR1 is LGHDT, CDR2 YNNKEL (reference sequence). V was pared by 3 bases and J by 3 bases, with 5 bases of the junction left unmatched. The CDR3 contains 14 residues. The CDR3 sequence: CASSQLGRGYEQYF. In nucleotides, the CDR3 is TGTGCCAGCAGCCAGCTGGGGAGGGGCTACGAGCAGTACTTC.

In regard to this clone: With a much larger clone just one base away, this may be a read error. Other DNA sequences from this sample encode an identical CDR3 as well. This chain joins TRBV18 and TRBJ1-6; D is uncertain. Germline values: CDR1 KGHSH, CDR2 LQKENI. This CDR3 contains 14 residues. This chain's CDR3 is CASSPGVGYSPLHF. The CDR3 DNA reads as TGTGCTAGCTCACCCGGCGTCGGGTATTCACCCCTCCACTTT.

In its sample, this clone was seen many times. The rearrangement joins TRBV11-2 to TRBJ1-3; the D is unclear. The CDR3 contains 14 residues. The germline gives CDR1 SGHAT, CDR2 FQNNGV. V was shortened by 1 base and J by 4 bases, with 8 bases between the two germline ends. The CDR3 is CASSLAISGNTIYF. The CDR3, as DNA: TGTGCCAGCAGCTTAGCCATATCAGGAAACACCATATATTTT.

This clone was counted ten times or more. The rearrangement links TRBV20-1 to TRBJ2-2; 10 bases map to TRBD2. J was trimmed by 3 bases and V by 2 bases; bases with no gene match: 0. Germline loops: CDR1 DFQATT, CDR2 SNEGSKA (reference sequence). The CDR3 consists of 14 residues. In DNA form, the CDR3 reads TGCAGTGCTAGACTAGCGGGAGACACCGGGGAGCTGTTTTTT. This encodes CSARLAGDTGELFF.

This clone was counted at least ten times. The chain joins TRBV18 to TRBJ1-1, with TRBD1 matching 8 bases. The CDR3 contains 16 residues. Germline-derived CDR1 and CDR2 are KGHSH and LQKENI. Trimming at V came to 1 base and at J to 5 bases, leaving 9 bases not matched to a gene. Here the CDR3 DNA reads TGTGCCAGCTCACCACGACAGGGGAGTGTTGGGACTGAAGCTTTCTTT. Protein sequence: CASSPRQGSVGTEAFF. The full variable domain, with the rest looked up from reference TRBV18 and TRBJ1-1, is NAGVMQNPRHLVRRRGQEARLRCSPMKGHSHVYWYRQLPEEGLKFMVYLQKENIIDESGMPKERFSAEFPKEGPSILRIQQVVRGDSAAYFCASSPRQGSVGTEAFFGQGTRLTVV.

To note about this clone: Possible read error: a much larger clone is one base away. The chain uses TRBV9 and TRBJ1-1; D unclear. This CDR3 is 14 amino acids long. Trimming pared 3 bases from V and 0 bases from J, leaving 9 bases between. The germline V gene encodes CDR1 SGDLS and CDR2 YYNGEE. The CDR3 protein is CASSENTVNTEAFF. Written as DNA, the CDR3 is TGTGCCAGCAGCGAGAATACAGTGAACACTGAAGCTTTCTTT.

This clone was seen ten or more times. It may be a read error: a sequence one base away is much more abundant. This CDR3 is CASSEGQARSTIYF. CDR3 nucleotide sequence: TGTGCCAGCAGTGAGGGACAGGCTAGAAGCACCATATATTTT. V and J are TRBV6-1 and TRBJ1-3, with 8 bases that match TRBD1. Looked up from germline, CDR1 is MNHNS and CDR2 is SASEGT. Germline trimming cut 3 bases from V and 9 bases from J; bases unmatched to any gene: 7. CDR3 size: 14 residues.